This T cell receptor beta chain was captured in a study of Graves' ophthalmopathy and Graves' hyperthyroidism. Serum thyroxine and TRAb, along with clinical symptoms, thyroid ultrasound and orbital computed tomography, were what diagnosis relied on. The CDR3 covers 17 residues. Germline lookup yields CDR1 MNHEY and CDR2 SVGEGT. Amplification targeted the TCR beta CDR3 regions, with RNA transcripts as the source material. RT-PCR in the first round used HTBI primers; a second-round multiplex PCR followed. Using its own MiXCR run on the multiplex PCR reads, TCRdb lists one record per CDR3 protein. The profile shows 400,000 or so distinct CDR3 sequences, roughly 14% of them singletons. In the case of this clonotype: One end of the junction does not line up with germline, which may come from a read error.

This receptor was obtained from a woman aged 18-29 years with stable Graves' hyperthyroidism. The specimen was peripheral blood. The chain links TRBV6-2 or TRBV6-3 to TRBJ1-1; weak D call: TRBD1 (5 bases). The CDR3 loop reads CATTKTRARIAWTDAFF. The CDR3 DNA reads TGTGCCACCACCAAGACCAGGGCTCGGATCGCTTGGACTGATGCTTTCTTT.